This T cell receptor (beta chain) is drawn from a study of blood T cell repertoires in COVID-19. Across the study: Samples taken during acute and convalescent COVID-19 were collected in the United States, Italy and Spain. From T cells, B-cell-depleted T cells, or PBMCs came the material, which was cDNA or gDNA.

The germline V gene encodes CDR1 SGHAT and CDR2 FQDESV (reference sequence). This CDR3 comprises 15 residues. Trimming removed 5 bases from V and 1 base from J, with 14 bases in between. Study processing details: Estimated nucleated cell counts came from reference gene primer amplification. Profiling relied on immunoSEQ multiplex PCR, and the TCRdb table lists in-frame clones only, not all of them. The D gene and trimming were derived from the DNA, and the V and J assignments and clone size from that table. The data show 250,000 to 300,000 clones, over 75% seen once. Assignments of participants to cohorts depended upon their own reported clinical history.

Sequencing used PBMCs or T cells enriched from blood (not recorded which). The source is a man younger than 35 who had recovered from COVID-19. The V and J genes are TRBV11-1 and TRBJ1-1; D may be TRBD1 (5 bases). The CDR3, as DNA: TGTGCCAGCAGCCTAGGGGTGGGCTCGAACACTGAAGCTTTCTTT. Residues: CASSLGVGSNTEAFF.